These 12 T cell receptor beta chains were all obtained from the same sample, sequenced in a study of OX40 agonist ivuxolimab in advanced cancers. Measured with immunoSEQ multiplex PCR; TCRdb has only the in-frame clones, and not every one. The repertoire consists of 80,000 to 100,000 clones, with around 90% occurring once and the leading ten covering 0.7% to 1%. The specimen comprised CD4+ or CD8+ T cells sorted from blood, sampled in a trial of the OX40 agonist ivuxolimab. The origin of the receptors is an adult with an advanced solid tumor such as melanoma, head and neck, liver or kidney cancer.

CDR3 DNA sequence: TGCGCCAGCAGCCAAGCCCAGCGGGGACCTTACAATGAGCAGTTCTTC. Its translation: CASSQAQRGPYNEQFF. This chain joins TRBV4-3 and TRBJ2-1; 7 bases agree with TRBD2. The CDR3 extends over 16 amino acids. With 1 base clipped from V and 4 bases from J, the junction kept 7 bases outside the gene matches. The germline V gene has CDR1 LGHNA and CDR2 YSLEER.

The J gene is TRBJ2-2, the V gene TRBV6-4; D uncertain. Germline V gives CDR1 MRHNA, CDR2 SNTAGT. Trimming shortened V by 4 bases and J by 1 base, and 7 bases separated the two germline ends. The CDR3 consists of 14 residues. The CDR3 spells CASSVRENTGELFF. Written as DNA, the CDR3 is TGTGCCAGCAGTGTGAGAGAGAACACCGGGGAGCTGTTTTTT.

V is TRBV18 and J is TRBJ2-3, with D perhaps TRBD1 (6 bases). This CDR3 is 14 amino acids long. V was pared by 6 bases and J by 3 bases, with 13 bases between. CDR1 and CDR2 from the germline V gene are KGHSH and LQKENI. CDR3 amino acids: CASSPSTGTDTQYF. The CDR3 region has the DNA TGTGCCAGCTCTCCCAGTACAGGGACAGATACGCAGTATTTT.

This clone was counted a few times. The V and J genes are TRBV7-2 and TRBJ2-7; 7 nucleotides agree with TRBD2. The germline gives CDR1 SGHTA, CDR2 FQGNSA. The CDR3 loop spans 13 amino acids. The junction had 2 bases not matched to a gene; V was cut back by 1 base and J by 5 bases. The CDR3 nucleotides read TGTGCCAGCAGCTTAGGCGGGGGAAACGAGCAGTACTTC. Translation: CASSLGGGNEQYF.

The chain carries TRBV2 and TRBJ1-2; a possible D gene is TRBD1 (6 bases). Germline CDR1 is SNHLY and CDR2 is FYNNEI. This CDR3 region has 13 residues. Trimming took off 7 bases at V and 4 bases at J, with 13 bases between the two ends. The CDR3 loop is CASKGVLVYGYTF. The DNA for the CDR3 is TGTGCCAGCAAGGGGGTTTTGGTCTATGGCTACACCTTC.

This rearrangement joins TRBV29-1 to TRBJ1-1; D unclear. Germline V gene sequence: CDR1 SQVTM, CDR2 ANQGSEA. CDR3 length: 12 residues. V dropped 4 bases and J dropped 1 base, with 7 bases sitting between them. CDR3 DNA: TGCAGCGTTGTTAACCAGAACACTGAAGCTTTCTTT. It yields the protein CSVVNQNTEAFF.

The V and J genes are TRBV5-6 and TRBJ1-2; a weak D match, TRBD1 (5 bases). Trimming took 4 bases from V and 4 from J, leaving 14 bases between them. CDR1 is SGHDT and CDR2 is YYEEEE in the germline V gene. This CDR3 has 14 residues. Written as DNA, the CDR3 is TGTGCCAGCAGCGACCCTCAGGGAACCTATGGCTACACCTTC. It encodes CASSDPQGTYGYTF.

This chain connects TRBV7-2 to TRBJ2-1; 9 bases align to TRBD1. The CDR3 loop spans 15 amino acids. V dropped 5 bases and J dropped 7; count of bases not matched to a gene: 9. CDR1 and CDR2 (germline): SGHTA, FQGNSA. CDR3 loop: CASSQHQGQGNEQFF. DNA of the CDR3: TGTGCCAGCAGCCAGCATCAGGGACAGGGAAATGAGCAGTTCTTC.

J is TRBJ1-1 and V is TRBV7-2, with unresolved D. V lost 3 bases and J lost 7, with 6 bases in between. CDR3 length: 11 residues. Per the germline V gene, CDR1 is SGHTA and CDR2 is FQGNSA. The CDR3 reads CASSLMGEAFF. CDR3 coding DNA: TGTGCCAGCAGCTTGATGGGTGAAGCTTTCTTT.

The V call is TRBV7-9, the J call TRBJ2-2; D call uncertain. The V and J ends lost 5 bases and 6 bases respectively, with 10 bases between them. The length of the CDR3 is 13 residues. Germline loops: CDR1 SEHNR, CDR2 FQNEAQ (reference sequence). The CDR3 nucleotides read TGTGCCAGCAGCGCCTTTGGCGCCGGGGAGCTGTTTTTT. Its protein is CASSAFGAGELFF.

The rearrangement joins TRBV5-1 to TRBJ1-1; 7 bases are a match to TRBD1. The V gene end was trimmed by 0 bases and the J gene end by 0 bases; junction bases not matched to a gene: 8. The CDR3 contains 17 residues. Per the germline V gene, CDR1 is SGHRS and CDR2 is YFSETQ. CDR3 coding DNA: TGCGCCAGCAGCTTGGAGGCCAGGGGACAGCTGAACACTGAAGCTTTCTTT. Translated: CASSLEARGQLNTEAFF.

The CDR3 bases are TGTGCCAGCAGCTTGCCAGGGATGTCTTCCGAGCAGTACTTC. This codes for CASSLPGMSSEQYF. This chain links TRBV5-6 with TRBJ2-5; weak D call: TRBD1 (5 bases). The J call may be faulty, since TRBJ2-7 better matches the DNA end. The germline gives CDR1 SGHDT, CDR2 YYEEEE. There are 14 residues in the CDR3.